This T cell receptor (beta chain) is from a study of blood T cells in healthy people across ages. Germline lookup yields CDR1 SGHRS and CDR2 YFSETQ. This CDR3 has 15 residues. Germline trimming cut 4 bases from V and 4 bases from J; bases unmatched to any gene: 6. In regard to this clonotype: The target antigen is unknown.

It was with a sample-barcoded 5' primer and a J-beta primer mix that a second PCR of roughly 7 to 12 cycles was run. TCRdb processed the 5' RACE reads anew with MiXCR; each CDR3 protein has one entry. The table includes 500,000 to 650,000 distinct CDR3 sequences, roughly a quarter detected once. Study observations and caveats: Both higher diversity and more naive CD4+ cells marked long-lived donors when set against aged donors.

These records were also assigned to another study, of T cells of mothers and their children. That paper states: Mothers yielded over 8.5 million CDR3 reads, children some 3 million each. Slightly higher overlap, not significant, was seen in related mother-child pairs than in unrelated pairs.

Sample: blood. The TCR originated in a boy aged 2 to 10 in good health. The rearrangement joins TRBV5-1 to TRBJ1-4; 8 bases agree with TRBD1. This chain's CDR3 is CASSLTGDGNEKLFF. In DNA, the CDR3 is TGCGCCAGCAGCCTGACAGGGGACGGTAATGAAAAACTGTTTTTT.